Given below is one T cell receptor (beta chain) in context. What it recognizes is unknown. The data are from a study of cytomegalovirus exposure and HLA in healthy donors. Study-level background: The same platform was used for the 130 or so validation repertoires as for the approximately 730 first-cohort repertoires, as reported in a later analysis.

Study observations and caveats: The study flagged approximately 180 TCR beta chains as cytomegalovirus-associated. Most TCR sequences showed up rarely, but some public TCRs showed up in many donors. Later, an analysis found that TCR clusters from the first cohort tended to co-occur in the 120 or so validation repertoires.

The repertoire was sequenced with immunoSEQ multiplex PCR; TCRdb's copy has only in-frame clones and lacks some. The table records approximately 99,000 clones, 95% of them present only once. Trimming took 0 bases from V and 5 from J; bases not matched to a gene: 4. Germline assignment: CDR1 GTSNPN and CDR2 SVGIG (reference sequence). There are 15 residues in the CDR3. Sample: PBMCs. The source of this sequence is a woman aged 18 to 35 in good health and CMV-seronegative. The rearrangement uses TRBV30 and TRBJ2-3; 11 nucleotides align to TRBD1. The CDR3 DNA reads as TGTGCCTGGAGTGTTGGACAGGGGGCGAAAGATACGCAGTATTTT. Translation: CAWSVGQGAKDTQYF. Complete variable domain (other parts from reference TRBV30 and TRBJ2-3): SQTIHQWPATLVQPVGSPLSLECTVEGTSNPNLYWYRQAAGRGLQLLFYSVGIGQISSEVPQNLSASRPQDRQFILSSKKLLLSDSGFYLCAWSVGQGAKDTQYFGPGTRLTVL.